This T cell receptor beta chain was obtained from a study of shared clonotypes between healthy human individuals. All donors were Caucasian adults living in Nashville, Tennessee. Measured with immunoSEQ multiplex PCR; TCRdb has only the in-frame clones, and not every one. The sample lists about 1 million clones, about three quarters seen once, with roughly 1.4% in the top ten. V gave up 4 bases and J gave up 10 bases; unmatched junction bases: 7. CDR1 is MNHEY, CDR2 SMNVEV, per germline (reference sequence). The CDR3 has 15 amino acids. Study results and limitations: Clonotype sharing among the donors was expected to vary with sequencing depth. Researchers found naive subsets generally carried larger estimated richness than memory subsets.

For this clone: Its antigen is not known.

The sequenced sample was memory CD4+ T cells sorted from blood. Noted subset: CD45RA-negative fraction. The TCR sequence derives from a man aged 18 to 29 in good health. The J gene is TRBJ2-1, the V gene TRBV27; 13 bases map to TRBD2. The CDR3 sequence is CASSSGLAGVSEQFF. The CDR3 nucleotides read TGTGCCAGCAGTTCTGGACTAGCGGGAGTAAGCGAGCAGTTCTTC.